The 29 T cell receptor beta chains listed next were all sequenced from one sample in a study of neurological immune-mediated disorders (dated by TCRdb to between 2018 and 2021). What the time point label conveys for this sample: longitudinal time-point 3. Library preparation used 5' RACE. The instrument was an Illumina HiSeq 2500. The public reads were run again by TCRdb, first through fastp at Q25 and then through MiXCR, and only productive beta chains were kept. Rows are unified per CDR3 protein, each entry keeping the most common DNA and genes. This sample comprises tens of thousands of distinct CDR3 sequences, approximately 8.4% of them detected only once. The ten largest clones represent 1.9% of the sample. Sequenced: PBMCs. All receptors derive from a woman in her forties in good health.

This clonotype was seen repeatedly, ten times or more. The V and J genes are TRBV6-2 or TRBV6-3 and TRBJ2-4, with TRBD1 identical over 8 bases. The CDR3 length is 11 residues. Germline V lookup: CDR1 MNHEY, CDR2 SVGEGT. The V and J ends lost 8 bases and 6 bases, in that order; junction bases with no gene match: 0. CDR3 sequence: CASGQGNIQYF. DNA for the CDR3: TGTGCCAGCGGACAGGGAAACATTCAGTACTTC.

This clonotype was counted a single time. V gene TRBV5-1 combines with J gene TRBJ1-1, with D hard to call. The germline V gene encodes CDR1 SGHRS and CDR2 YFSETQ. This CDR3 contains 19 residues. Trimming took off 5 bases at V and 0 bases at J, with 26 bases between the two ends. This CDR3 is CASRSWPGDTAYMNTEAFF. The CDR3 coding sequence is TGCGCCAGCAGAAGTTGGCCAGGTGACACAGCTTACATGAACACTGAAGCTTTCTTT. The variable domain in full, completed from reference TRBV5-1 and TRBJ1-1, reads KAGVTQTPRYLIKTRGQQVTLSCSPISGHRSVSWYQQTPGQGLQFLFEYFSETQRNKGNFPGRFSGRQFSNSRSEMNVSTLELGDSALYLCASRSWPGDTAYMNTEAFFGQGTRLTVV.

J is TRBJ2-7 and V is TRBV9; TRBD2 matches 7 bases. The junction had 7 bases not matched to a gene; V was cut back by 0 bases and J by 4 bases. The CDR3 loop spans 15 amino acids. CDR1 is SGDLS, CDR2 YYNGEE, per germline. The CDR3 DNA reads TGTGCCAGCAGCGTAGCGGGCGGGAGCGGGTACGAGCAGTACTTC. Translation gives CASSVAGGSGYEQYF.

This clonotype has at least ten counts. V and J are TRBV4-3 and TRBJ2-5; possibly TRBD1 or TRBD2 for D (5 bases each). From germline, CDR1 is LGHNA and CDR2 YSLEER. The CDR3 extends over 14 amino acids. V was trimmed by 1 base and J by 5 bases, leaving 11 bases between them. The CDR3 region has the DNA TGCGCCAGCAGCCAAGGTGGGGGTTTGGAGACCCAGTACTTC. Translation: CASSQGGGLETQYF.

This clonotype was seen ten or more times. This chain joins TRBV7-2 and TRBJ1-2; D possibly corresponds to TRBD1 (5 bases). Germline CDR1 and CDR2: SGHTA and FQGNSA. The V gene lost 5 bases and the J gene lost 2 bases, with 15 bases spanning the gap. The CDR3 totals 15 residues. The CDR3, as DNA: TGTGCCAGCAGCCGGACCGGGGGAGGGAACTATGGCTACACCTTC. It translates to CASSRTGGGNYGYTF.

This clonotype came up many times. The chain joins TRBV25-1 to TRBJ2-3; the match to TRBD2 covers 9 bases. The V gene end was trimmed by 3 bases and the J gene end by 6 bases; junction bases not matched to a gene: 7. Germline V lookup: CDR1 MGHDK, CDR2 SYGVNS. CDR3 length: 15 amino acids. CDR3 sequence: CASSEWASGTDTQYF. The CDR3 DNA is TGTGCCAGCAGTGAGTGGGCTAGCGGGACTGATACGCAGTATTTT.

With respect to this clonotype: A much larger clone lies one base from this, so it may be a read error. V gene TRBV5-1 combines with J gene TRBJ2-7; 11 bases fit TRBD2. CDR3 length: 16 residues. The germline gives CDR1 SGHRS, CDR2 YFSETQ. V lost 4 bases, J lost 6 bases, and 12 bases stayed unmatched. This CDR3 reads CASSGGTSGPRTEQYF. DNA of the CDR3: TGCGCCAGCAGCGGAGGGACTAGCGGCCCCCGGACCGAGCAGTACTTC.

This clonotype showed up many times. The chain uses TRBV2 and TRBJ2-7; no definite D call. The CDR3 has 12 residues. With 8 bases removed from V and 0 bases from J, the gap between germline ends came to 8 bases. The germline V gene encodes CDR1 SNHLY and CDR2 FYNNEI. CDR3 coding DNA: TGTGCCAGCGTTTTGAGCTCCTACGAGCAGTACTTC. Translation: CASVLSSYEQYF.

This clonotype came up many times. The chain employs TRBV4-2 and TRBJ2-5, with TRBD2 as a possible D gene (6 bases). The CDR3 is 17 residues long. V was clipped by 1 base and J by 2 bases, with 17 bases between them. CDR1 and CDR2 from the germline V gene are LGHNA and YNFKEQ. CDR3 amino acids: CASSQVGVAADQETQYF. CDR3 coding DNA: TGTGCCAGCAGCCAAGTCGGGGTAGCGGCGGATCAAGAGACCCAGTACTTC.

This clonotype was counted only a few times. The rearrangement links TRBV18 to TRBJ2-7, with TRBD2 matching over 9 bases. Germline CDR1 is KGHSH and CDR2 is LQKENI. Trimming cost V 0 bases and J 1 base; bases outside gene matches: 4. The CDR3 length is 16 residues. The CDR3 loop reads CASSPPGREGSYEQYF. In nucleotides, the CDR3 is TGTGCCAGCTCACCACCGGGGCGGGAGGGTTCCTACGAGCAGTACTTC.

This clonotype was found many times. The chain combines TRBV5-1 with TRBJ1-4; D gene unclear. CDR3 length equals 15 residues. CDR1 is SGHRS and CDR2 is YFSETQ in the germline V gene. Trimming stripped 3 bases from V and 3 bases from J, with 12 bases between. CDR3 loop: CASSSLLSPNEKLFF. The CDR3 DNA reads as TGCGCCAGCAGCTCCTTACTCTCCCCTAATGAAAAACTGTTTTTT.

This clonotype was counted only a few times. This chain joins TRBV20-1 and TRBJ1-2, with a tentative D call TRBD1 (5 bases). The CDR3 runs to 16 residues. V was shortened by 0 bases and J by 0 bases, with 14 bases between the two germline ends. Germline V gene lookup returns CDR1 DFQATT and CDR2 SNEGSKA (reference sequence). In nucleotides, the CDR3 is TGCAGTGCTAGAGACCCCTTGAGGGGAGCTAACTATGGCTACACCTTC. Protein: CSARDPLRGANYGYTF.

This clonotype was detected ten times or more. The J gene is TRBJ1-2, the V gene TRBV3-1; 9 nucleotides align to TRBD1. Germline CDR1 reads LGHDT; CDR2 reads YNNKEL (reference sequence). The length of the CDR3 is 13 residues. V was pared by 6 bases and J by 6 bases, with 5 bases of the junction left unmatched. The CDR3 bases are TGTGCCAGCAGAGCGACAGGGGGAAATGGCTACACCTTC. This sequence encodes CASRATGGNGYTF.

Of note for this clonotype: This may be a read error: a much more frequent sequence differs by one nucleotide. V usage is TRBV5-1 and J usage is TRBJ1-1, with TRBD1 matching over 7 bases. Germline-derived CDR1 and CDR2 are SGHRS and YFSETQ. V trimming: 7 bases; J trimming: 4 bases; junction bases outside the gene matches: 10. CDR3 length equals 14 residues. The CDR3 loop reads CASGLPDRPTEAFF. The CDR3, as DNA: TGCGCCAGCGGTCTCCCGGACAGGCCCACTGAAGCTTTCTTT.

This clonotype has a count of ten or more. The V gene is TRBV24-1, the J gene TRBJ2-2, with D tentatively TRBD1 (6 bases). Trimming removed 2 bases at V and 5 bases at J, with 11 bases between. Germline values: CDR1 KGHDR, CDR2 SFDVKD. The CDR3 runs to 15 residues. The CDR3 DNA follows: TGTGCCACCAGTGATTCGCCGGACAGAACCGGGGAGCTGTTTTTT. Residues: CATSDSPDRTGELFF.

This clonotype was recorded a few times. The chain has TRBV10-3 and TRBJ2-2, with 10 nucleotides matching TRBD2. The CDR3 covers 18 residues. Germline V gene sequence: CDR1 ENHRY, CDR2 SYGVKD. V was pared by 4 bases and J by 1 base, with 9 bases of the junction left unmatched. The CDR3 nucleotides are TGTGCCATCAGTGTGATGTGGGCTAGCGGGGGGAACACCGGGGAGCTGTTTTTT. Its protein is CAISVMWASGGNTGELFF.

This clonotype showed up many times. CDR3 bases: TGTGCCAGCAGCTTTCCGCAGGGGACGCAGTATTTT. It yields the protein CASSFPQGTQYF. This rearrangement joins TRBV7-3 to TRBJ2-3; maybe TRBD1 (6 bases). V gave up 3 bases and J gave up 9 bases, with 10 bases separating them. Per germline, CDR1 SGHTA and CDR2 FQGTGA. The CDR3 consists of 12 residues.

Regarding this clonotype: A read error may be the cause here, since a much bigger clone is one base away. The CDR3 spells CVSSQMVQAGYTF. DNA for the CDR3: TGTGTCAGCAGCCAAATGGTTCAAGCTGGCTACACCTTC. The V call is TRBV3-1, the J call TRBJ1-2; no reliable D call. The CDR3 length is 13 residues. CDR1 and CDR2 (germline): LGHDT, YNNKEL (reference sequence).

This clonotype was detected ten times or more. The rearrangement links TRBV12-3 or TRBV12-4 to TRBJ2-3, with a possible D match to TRBD1 (5 bases). V gave up 6 bases and J gave up 0 bases, with 10 bases separating them. The CDR3 totals 14 residues. This chain's CDR3 is CASSDSASTDTQYF. CDR3 sequence (DNA): TGTGCCAGCAGCGACAGTGCTAGCACAGATACGCAGTATTTT.

This clonotype appeared many times. The chain employs TRBV29-1 and TRBJ2-7, with TRBD2 as a possible D gene (6 bases). This CDR3 has 14 residues. The ends were cut back, 7 bases at V and 2 bases at J, with 18 bases in the middle. CDR1 is SQVTM, CDR2 ANQGSEA, per germline. CDR3 in DNA: TGCAGCGGAGCGGGCGGGACTTGGCCCTACGAGCAGTACTTC. Protein product: CSGAGGTWPYEQYF.

In its sample, this clonotype was seen many times. The chain employs TRBV7-8 and TRBJ1-6; no definite D call. V was shortened by 1 base and J by 8 bases, with 6 bases between the two germline ends. The germline V gene has CDR1 SGHVS and CDR2 FQNEAQ. The CDR3 contains 13 residues. The CDR3 reads CASSLVWDSPLHF. The DNA of the CDR3 is TGTGCCAGCAGCTTAGTATGGGATTCACCCCTCCACTTT. Together with reference TRBV7-8 and TRBJ1-6, the CDR3 gives the full variable domain: GAGVSQSPRYKVAKRGQDVALRCDPISGHVSLFWYQQALGQGPEFLTYFQNEAQLDKSGLPSDRFFAERPEGSVSTLKIQRTQQEDSAVYLCASSLVWDSPLHFGNGTRLTVT.

The chain is built from TRBV5-6 and TRBJ1-1; the D gene is possibly TRBD1 (5 bases). V was cut by 2 bases and J by 4 bases, with 15 bases left in between. This CDR3 has 15 residues. Germline CDR1 reads SGHDT; CDR2 reads YYEEEE. In nucleotides, the CDR3 is TGTGCCAGCAGCTTTTGGGGGTCTAGGATCACTGAAGCTTTCTTT. This sequence encodes CASSFWGSRITEAFF.

This clonotype occurred many times. The chain links TRBV4-1 to TRBJ1-6; 7 bases line up with TRBD1. V gave up 5 bases and J gave up 6 bases; unmatched junction bases: 7. The length of the CDR3 is 15 residues. Germline loops: CDR1 MGHRA, CDR2 YSYEKL. DNA for the CDR3: TGCGCCAGCAGCACCAGGGGACAGACTAATTCACCCCTCCACTTT. This translates into CASSTRGQTNSPLHF.

This clonotype has ten or more counts. The chain carries TRBV5-1 and TRBJ2-3; the match to TRBD2 covers 10 bases. CDR1 SGHRS and CDR2 YFSETQ come from the germline V gene. This CDR3 region has 19 residues. Unmatched junction bases numbered 10, after V lost 0 bases and J lost 0 bases. The CDR3 protein is CASSLVGLAGETSTDTQYF. Written as DNA, the CDR3 is TGCGCCAGCAGCTTGGTCGGGCTAGCGGGGGAAACTAGCACAGATACGCAGTATTTT.

This clonotype was picked up many times. The chain is built from TRBV27 and TRBJ1-2; 10 bases match TRBD1. Looked up from germline, CDR1 is MNHEY and CDR2 is SMNVEV (reference sequence). V lost 6 bases and J lost 9; bases outside the gene matches: 7. This CDR3 region has 13 residues. CDR3 in amino acids: CASSRDRGSRYTF. DNA for the CDR3: TGTGCCAGCAGCCGGGACAGGGGTAGTCGCTACACCTTC.

The sample holds a few counts of this clonotype. The V call is TRBV12-3 or TRBV12-4, the J call TRBJ2-7; a possible D gene is TRBD2 (6 bases). V shed 5 bases and J shed 2 bases, with 22 bases lying between them. The CDR3 loop spans 17 amino acids. The CDR3 loop is CASSDTTRVKSPYEQYF. CDR3 DNA sequence: TGTGCCAGCAGTGACACGACTAGGGTGAAATCTCCCTACGAGCAGTACTTC.

This clonotype was counted ten times or more. The gene calls are TRBV6-2 or TRBV6-3 and TRBJ2-4; 7 nucleotides align to TRBD2. The ends lost 6 bases at V and 0 bases at J; junction bases unmatched: 8. Germline V gives CDR1 MNHEY, CDR2 SVGEGT. The CDR3 loop spans 16 amino acids. The CDR3 DNA follows: TGTGCCAGCAGGAGTCTAGCGGCTCTAGCCAAAAACATTCAGTACTTC. It encodes CASRSLAALAKNIQYF.

This clonotype has a count of ten or more. The CDR3 sequence: CASSLSGIHGYTF. The CDR3 region has the DNA TGTGCCAGCAGTTTATCGGGAATTCACGGCTACACCTTC. The chain employs TRBV27 and TRBJ1-2, with D hard to call. Germline values: CDR1 MNHEY, CDR2 SMNVEV (reference sequence). V was pared by 0 bases and J by 8 bases, with 10 bases between. The CDR3 spans 13 residues.

At least ten counts were recorded for this clonotype. This chain connects TRBV6-2 or TRBV6-3 to TRBJ1-1, with D unresolved. V was cut by 8 bases and J by 0 bases, with 13 bases left in between. There are 14 residues in the CDR3. Germline V gives CDR1 MNHEY, CDR2 SVGEGT. CDR3 protein: CASRLTRMNTEAFF. The CDR3 DNA sequence: TGTGCCAGCCGGTTGACTCGCATGAACACTGAAGCTTTCTTT.